The clone carrying this T cell receptor beta chain was detected only a few times. Its matching antigen is unknown. These data originate in a study of CD8 T cells in ankylosing spondylitis. Per the germline V gene, CDR1 is MNHNS and CDR2 is SASEGT. This CDR3 region has 10 residues. With 6 bases removed from V and 7 bases from J, the gap between germline ends came to 6 bases. One entry per CDR3 protein, called by TCRdb with MiXCR from the 5' RACE reads. The data hold about 330,000 distinct CDR3 sequences, with roughly 8% observed a single time. Study conclusions and caveats: For ankylosing spondylitis blood, a TCR beta motif of fewer than 10 highly homologous variants appeared characteristic. Before this, some motif variants had been reported in reactive arthritis synovial fluid and blood.

The clonotype comes from a male donor with ankylosing spondylitis. This rearrangement joins TRBV6-1 to TRBJ1-1; D not certain. The sample taken for sequencing was blood, either unsorted or a sorted T cell fraction (not recorded which). CDR3 residues: CASREYEAFF. The CDR3 bases are TGTGCCAGCAGAGAGTATGAAGCTTTCTTT.